The clone carrying this T cell receptor (beta chain) was detected only a few times. This sample is drawn from a study of cytomegalovirus exposure and HLA in healthy donors. This CDR3 has 15 residues. V shed 3 bases, J shed 5 bases, and the junction held 7 bases outside the gene matches. Germline V gene sequence: CDR1 SGHTA, CDR2 FQGNSA. Amplification used 60 Vbeta primers and 13 Jbeta primers. TCRdb's copy holds only in-frame clones and misses some; the assay was immunoSEQ multiplex PCR. The sample shows around 45,000 clones, approximately 68% of them seen only once. The chain carries TRBV7-2 and TRBJ2-1; 7 bases align to TRBD2. The TCR sequence derives from a man aged 25-40 years in good health and CMV-seronegative. The sequenced sample was PBMCs. CDR3 sequence reads: CASSLASGPNNEQFF. The CDR3 DNA sequence: TGTGCCAGCAGCTTGGCTAGCGGACCCAACAATGAGCAGTTCTTC.